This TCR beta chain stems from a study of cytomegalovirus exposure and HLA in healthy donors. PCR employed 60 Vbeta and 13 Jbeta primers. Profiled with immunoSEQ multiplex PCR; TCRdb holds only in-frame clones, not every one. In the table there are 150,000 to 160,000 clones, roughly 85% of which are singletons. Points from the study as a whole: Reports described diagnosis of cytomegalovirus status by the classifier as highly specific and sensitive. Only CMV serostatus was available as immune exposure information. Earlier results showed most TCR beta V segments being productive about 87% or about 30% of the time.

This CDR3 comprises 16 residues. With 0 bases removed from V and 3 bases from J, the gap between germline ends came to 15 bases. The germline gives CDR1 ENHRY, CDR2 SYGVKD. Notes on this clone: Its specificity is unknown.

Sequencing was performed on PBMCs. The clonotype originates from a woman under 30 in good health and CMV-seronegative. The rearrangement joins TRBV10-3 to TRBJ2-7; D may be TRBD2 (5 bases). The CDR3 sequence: CAISESISAGNYEQYF. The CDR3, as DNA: TGTGCCATCAGTGAGTCGATTAGCGCAGGCAACTACGAGCAGTACTTC.